One and the same sample provided the 21 T cell receptor beta chains below, sequenced in a study of control samples from healthy donors and cancer patients. TCRdb's copy holds only in-frame clones and misses some; the assay was immunoSEQ multiplex PCR. The sample has more than 100,000 clones; around 89% are singletons. Sequenced material: PBMCs. These receptors all come from a man aged 55 to 70 with lung cancer.

The chain carries TRBV19 and TRBJ2-5; 7 positions match TRBD2. The CDR3 spans 16 residues. Germline V gene data show CDR1 as LNHDA and CDR2 as SQIVND (reference sequence). Losses at the gene ends were 5 bases for V and 3 bases for J; bases not matched to a gene: 12. CDR3 nucleotide sequence: TGTGCCAGTAGTTCTCTAGCGGCCTCCCGGAAAGAGACCCAGTACTTC. Its protein product is CASSSLAASRKETQYF. Drawing the rest from reference TRBV19 and TRBJ2-5, the complete variable domain is DGGITQSPKYLFRKEGQNVTLSCEQNLNHDAMYWYRQDPGQGLRLIYYSQIVNDFQKGDIAEGYSVSREKKESFPLTVTSAQKNPTAFYLCASSSLAASRKETQYFGPGTRLLVL.

This rearrangement joins TRBV7-9 to TRBJ1-2; D call uncertain. Looked up from germline, CDR1 is SEHNR and CDR2 is FQNEAQ (reference sequence). This CDR3 is 13 amino acids long. Trimming removed 2 bases at V and 4 bases at J, with 8 bases between. As DNA, the CDR3 is TGTGCCAGCAGCTTAATCAGCCCCTATGGCTACACCTTC. It codes for CASSLISPYGYTF.

This CDR3 reads CASSDDRGTEAFF. The CDR3 DNA reads as TGTGCCAGCAGTGACGACCGGGGGACTGAAGCTTTCTTT. V and J are TRBV6-4 and TRBJ1-1; a possible D gene is TRBD1 (5 bases). Germline lookup yields CDR1 MRHNA and CDR2 SNTAGT. V shed 2 bases and J shed 5 bases, with 9 bases lying between them. The CDR3 is made up of 13 amino acids.

V usage is TRBV4-1 and J usage is TRBJ1-6, with a possible D match to TRBD1 (5 bases). The ends were cut back, 6 bases at V and 6 bases at J, with 9 bases in the middle. Germline CDR1 MGHRA, CDR2 YSYEKL. CDR3 length: 13 residues. The CDR3 reads CASRGHLNSPLHF. CDR3 nucleotide sequence: TGCGCCAGCAGAGGACACCTTAATTCACCCCTCCACTTT.

The V call is TRBV24-1, the J call TRBJ1-3, with D unclear. The CDR3 is made up of 16 amino acids. Germline loops: CDR1 KGHDR, CDR2 SFDVKD. V was trimmed by 3 bases and J by 0 bases, leaving 11 bases between them. The CDR3 DNA sequence: TGTGCCACCAGTGATCCCACATCAAGCTCTGGAAACACCATATATTTT. It is translated as CATSDPTSSSGNTIYF.

The chain combines TRBV2 with TRBJ2-3; 7 nucleotides match TRBD2. There are 14 residues in the CDR3. Germline-derived CDR1 and CDR2 are SNHLY and FYNNEI. V shed 7 bases, J shed 0 bases, and the junction held 4 bases outside the gene matches. The CDR3 sequence: CASTWGGSTDTQYF. CDR3 DNA sequence: TGTGCCAGCACCTGGGGAGGGAGCACAGATACGCAGTATTTT.

The chain links TRBV7-9 to TRBJ1-6; D is unclear. The germline V and J ends were trimmed by 1 base and 6 bases, with 7 bases remaining between them. Germline CDR1 reads SEHNR; CDR2 reads FQNEAQ (reference sequence). This CDR3 is 14 amino acids long. As DNA, the CDR3 is TGTGCCAGCAGCTTAGGGCTTCCTAATTCACCCCTCCACTTT. Translated, it gives CASSLGLPNSPLHF.

V is TRBV5-1 and J is TRBJ2-4; the D is unclear. The ends were cut back, 0 bases at V and 1 base at J, with 8 bases in the middle. This CDR3 is built from 15 residues. In germline, CDR1 is SGHRS, CDR2 YFSETQ. The CDR3 nucleotides read TGCGCCAGCAGCTTGGCCGTAGGGGCCAAAAACATTCAGTACTTC. The encoded protein is CASSLAVGAKNIQYF. Full variable domain (outside the CDR3, taken from reference TRBV5-1 and TRBJ2-4): KAGVTQTPRYLIKTRGQQVTLSCSPISGHRSVSWYQQTPGQGLQFLFEYFSETQRNKGNFPGRFSGRQFSNSRSEMNVSTLELGDSALYLCASSLAVGAKNIQYFGAGTRLSVL.

This rearrangement joins TRBV5-4 to TRBJ2-5, with 8 bases fitting TRBD2. CDR1 is SGHNT, CDR2 YYREEE, per germline (reference sequence). Trimming cost V 5 bases and J 5 bases; bases outside gene matches: 8. The CDR3 extends over 14 amino acids. The CDR3 reads CASSSGGTLETQYF. CDR3 bases: TGTGCCAGCAGTTCGGGAGGGACCCTGGAGACCCAGTACTTC.

The chain has TRBV19 and TRBJ1-5; D is unresolved. In germline, CDR1 is LNHDA, CDR2 SQIVND (reference sequence). The CDR3 has 13 amino acids. V was pared by 3 bases and J by 0 bases, with 3 bases between. CDR3 sequence (DNA): TGTGCCAGTAGTATGGGTAGCAATCAGCCCCAGCATTTT. This translates into CASSMGSNQPQHF.

The V call is TRBV24-1, the J call TRBJ2-2, with D hard to call. This CDR3 comprises 14 residues. The ends were cut back, 3 bases at V and 5 bases at J, with 9 bases in the middle. Germline V gives CDR1 KGHDR, CDR2 SFDVKD. CDR3 bases: TGTGCCACCAGTGATCCGTTCGAGACCGGGGAGCTGTTTTTT. This translates into CATSDPFETGELFF.

The chain is built from TRBV27 and TRBJ1-2; 8 bases match TRBD1. Unmatched junction bases numbered 4, after V lost 2 bases and J lost 8 bases. This CDR3 has 13 amino acids. Germline CDR1 is MNHEY and CDR2 is SMNVEV (reference sequence). The CDR3 is CASSLAGGVGYTF. The DNA for the CDR3 is TGTGCCAGCAGTTTAGCAGGGGGCGTCGGCTACACCTTC.

This clone was detected only a few times. The chain employs TRBV7-8 and TRBJ1-1; D may be TRBD1 (5 bases). The germline V gene encodes CDR1 SGHVS and CDR2 FQNEAQ. V was trimmed by 1 base and J by 4 bases, leaving 7 bases between them. CDR3 length: 13 amino acids. CDR3 loop: CASSLGGGTEAFF. In nucleotides, the CDR3 is TGTGCCAGCAGCTTAGGGGGGGGCACTGAAGCTTTCTTT.

V is TRBV12-5 and J is TRBJ2-7; possible D gene TRBD1, 5 bases. The CDR3 has 12 amino acids. CDR1 and CDR2 from the germline V gene are LGHNT and FRNRAP. V gave up 6 bases and J gave up 0 bases, with 6 bases separating them. The CDR3 DNA follows: TGTGCTAGTGGCAGGGACTCCTACGAGCAGTACGTC. Translation: CASGRDSYEQYV.

The genes are TRBV5-1 and TRBJ2-5; 7 nucleotides line up with TRBD2. After removal of 1 base from V and 2 bases from J, the junction contained 5 bases not matched to a gene. Germline V CDR1 and CDR2: SGHRS, YFSETQ. CDR3 size: 15 residues. The CDR3 reads CASSLWGTKQETQYF. Here the CDR3 DNA reads TGCGCCAGCAGCTTGTGGGGGACTAAACAAGAGACCCAGTACTTC. Combining the CDR3 with reference TRBV5-1 and TRBJ2-5 gives the whole variable domain KAGVTQTPRYLIKTRGQQVTLSCSPISGHRSVSWYQQTPGQGLQFLFEYFSETQRNKGNFPGRFSGRQFSNSRSEMNVSTLELGDSALYLCASSLWGTKQETQYFGPGTRLLVL.

The V and J genes are TRBV5-1 and TRBJ1-4, with D hard to call. The V and J ends lost 1 base and 7 bases respectively, with 8 bases between them. The CDR3 is 13 residues long. CDR1 SGHRS and CDR2 YFSETQ come from the germline V gene. The CDR3 loop reads CASSLLDGEKLFF. The CDR3 nucleotides are TGCGCCAGCAGCTTGTTGGATGGTGAAAAACTGTTTTTT.

The rearrangement links TRBV4-1 to TRBJ2-1, with no clear D. The germline gives CDR1 MGHRA, CDR2 YSYEKL. Trimming took off 0 bases at V and 8 bases at J, with 14 bases between the two ends. CDR3 length equals 15 residues. The CDR3 spells CASSQDKGGGYEQFF. Written as DNA, the CDR3 is TGCGCCAGCAGCCAAGATAAGGGCGGTGGCTATGAGCAGTTCTTC.

CDR3 residues: CASSYSRGTGGSYTF. CDR3 nucleotides: TGTGCCAGCAGTTACTCGAGAGGGACAGGGGGTAGCTACACCTTC. The rearrangement joins TRBV6-5 to TRBJ1-2; TRBD1 agrees at 11 bases. Germline V lookup: CDR1 MNHEY, CDR2 SVGAGI. With 0 bases clipped from V and 9 bases from J, the junction kept 6 bases outside the gene matches. This CDR3 comprises 15 residues.

This chain connects TRBV5-1 to TRBJ1-1; D remains unclear. V was trimmed by 3 bases and J by 1 base, leaving 10 bases between them. This CDR3 region has 14 residues. Germline lookup yields CDR1 SGHRS and CDR2 YFSETQ. The CDR3, as DNA: TGCGCCAGCAGCTCCGGCAGCTCGAACACTGAAGCTTTCTTT. It is translated as CASSSGSSNTEAFF.

The gene calls are TRBV2 and TRBJ2-3, with a weak D call TRBD1 (5 bases). Trimming pared 6 bases from V and 0 bases from J, leaving 16 bases between. Germline V gives CDR1 SNHLY, CDR2 FYNNEI. The CDR3 is 16 amino acids. The CDR3, as DNA: TGTGCCAGCAGGACACAGGTTCCAACTAGCACAGATACGCAGTATTTT. Residues: CASRTQVPTSTDTQYF.

The V and J genes are TRBV15 and TRBJ2-1; TRBD1 matches 7 bases. CDR1 is LNHNV, CDR2 YYDKDF, per germline (reference sequence). The CDR3 has 13 amino acids. Trimming took 4 bases from V and 16 from J; bases not matched to a gene: 13. The CDR3: CATSILRQGTYFF. The CDR3 DNA sequence: TGTGCCACCAGCATCTTAAGACAGGGCACTTATTTCTTC.